The T cell receptor beta chain described here comes from a study of cytomegalovirus exposure and HLA in healthy donors. Across the whole study: Findings of an earlier analysis included 90 million to 120 million unique TCR beta sequences from roughly 200 million T cells. Findings of the study overall: Analysis was carried out at a later point, and it linked a missense DCLRE1C variant to TCR beta V- and J-gene trimming.

On this clone itself: Its antigen is as yet unknown.

The PCR had 60 Vbeta and 13 Jbeta primers. Clones were read by immunoSEQ multiplex PCR, and TCRdb kept only the in-frame ones, dropping some. The repertoire consists of 99,000 or so clones, with approximately 69% occurring once and the leading ten covering roughly 3.2%. This CDR3 region has 16 residues. Germline trimming cut 0 bases from V and 7 bases from J; bases unmatched to any gene: 6. Germline values: CDR1 GTSNPN, CDR2 SVGIG (reference sequence). Sequenced input: PBMCs. The TCR originated in a man aged 30 to 39 in good health and CMV-seronegative. The V call is TRBV30, the J call TRBJ2-1, with 13 bases lining up with TRBD2. CDR3 loop: CAWSVRTSGSGNEQFF. The CDR3, as DNA: TGTGCCTGGAGTGTCAGGACTAGCGGGAGTGGGAATGAGCAGTTCTTC.